This T cell receptor (beta chain) emerged from a study of shared clonotypes between healthy human individuals. General study results and limits: Sampling included only blood; tissue repertoires likely differ.

Points on this clone: As yet, its antigen is unknown. Other DNA sequences of this sample code for an identical CDR3.

The CDR3 length is 13 residues. V was cut by 9 bases and J by 5 bases, with 16 bases left in between. CDR1 is SNHLY and CDR2 is FYNNEI in the germline V gene. The method was immunoSEQ multiplex PCR; TCRdb's version includes in-frame clones alone and lacks a portion of them. Of under 1,100,000 clones in the sample, around 82% are singletons; the top ten hold 0.55% to 0.7%. Sample: memory CD4+ T cells from PBMCs. Subset: CD45RA-negative fraction. The gene calls are TRBV2 and TRBJ2-5; maybe TRBD2 (6 bases). The clonotype was recovered from a man between 18 and 29 years old in good health. Some clones in this sample may be carry-over from other donors' samples. Here the CDR3 reads CASRRGAGETQYF. CDR3 sequence (DNA): TGTGCCAGTAGACGCGGGGCGGGGGAGACCCAGTACTTC.